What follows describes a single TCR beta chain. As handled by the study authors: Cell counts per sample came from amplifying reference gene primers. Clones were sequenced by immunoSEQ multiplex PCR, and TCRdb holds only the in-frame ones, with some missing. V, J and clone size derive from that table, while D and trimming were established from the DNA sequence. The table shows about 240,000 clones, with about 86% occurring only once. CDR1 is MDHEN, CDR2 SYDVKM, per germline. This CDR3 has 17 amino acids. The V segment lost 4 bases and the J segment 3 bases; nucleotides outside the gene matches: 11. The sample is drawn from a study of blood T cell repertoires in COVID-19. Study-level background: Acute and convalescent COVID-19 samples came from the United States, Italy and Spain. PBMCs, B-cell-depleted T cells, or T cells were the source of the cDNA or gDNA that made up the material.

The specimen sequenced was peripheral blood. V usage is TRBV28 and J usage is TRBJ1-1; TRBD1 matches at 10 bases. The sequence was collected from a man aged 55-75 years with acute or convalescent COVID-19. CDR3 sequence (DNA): TGTGCCAGCAGTTCCGGGACAGGGGTAGAATGGGACACTGAAGCTTTCTTT. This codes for CASSSGTGVEWDTEAFF.